A single sample is the source of the 7 T cell receptor beta chains below, sequenced in a study of T cells in localized non-small cell lung cancer. Produced via immunoSEQ multiplex PCR; TCRdb's table is partial and in-frame only. The data show about 72,000 clones, approximately 84% seen once. The input for sequencing was peripheral blood, taken before any cancer treatment. These receptors were obtained from an older female donor with stage I lung adenocarcinoma.

The V gene is TRBV11-2, the J gene TRBJ2-6; D not resolved. The germline V gene has CDR1 SGHAT and CDR2 FQNNGV. The length of the CDR3 is 15 residues. Trimming shortened V by 4 bases and J by 0 bases, and 7 bases separated the two germline ends. As DNA, the CDR3 is TGTGCCAGCAGCTCCCCGAGCTCTGGGGCCAACGTCCTGACTTTC. Protein: CASSSPSSGANVLTF.

The chain uses TRBV29-1 and TRBJ1-2; D gene unclear. Germline V gene lookup returns CDR1 SQVTM and CDR2 ANQGSEA. V was shortened by 5 bases and J by 3 bases, with 7 bases between the two germline ends. CDR3 length: 11 amino acids. CDR3 DNA: TGCAGCGTTCAGGCCCACTATGGCTACACCTTC. Translating it yields CSVQAHYGYTF. Full variable domain (remainder filled in from reference TRBV29-1 and TRBJ1-2): SAVISQKPSRDICQRGTSLTIQCQVDSQVTMMFWYRQQPGQSLTLIATANQGSEATYESGFVIDKFPISRPNLTFSTLTVSNMSPEDSSIYLCSVQAHYGYTFGSGTRLTVV.

The genes are TRBV19 and TRBJ2-1, with 7 bases aligning to TRBD2. V shed 3 bases and J 8 bases; nucleotides not matched to a gene: 7. Germline V lookup: CDR1 LNHDA, CDR2 SQIVND (reference sequence). The CDR3 runs 14 residues. CDR3: CASSMGLYEYEQFF. Written as DNA, the CDR3 is TGTGCCAGTAGTATGGGACTATATGAATATGAGCAGTTCTTC.

V and J are TRBV5-6 and TRBJ1-2; 10 bases line up with TRBD1. V was clipped by 2 bases and J by 6 bases; unmatched bases: 7. The CDR3 runs to 15 residues. The germline V gene encodes CDR1 SGHDT and CDR2 YYEEEE. The CDR3 bases are TGTGCCAGCAGCTTTACCGGGACAGGGGCTCATGGCTACACCTTC. It codes for CASSFTGTGAHGYTF.

In this sample, this clone turned up a few times. The chain employs TRBV5-4 and TRBJ1-4, with TRBD1 matching over 7 bases. Germline loops: CDR1 SGHNT, CDR2 YYREEE (reference sequence). V gave up 0 bases and J gave up 0 bases; unmatched junction bases: 2. The CDR3 totals 16 residues. The CDR3 spells CASSLGGQSTNEKLFF. CDR3 DNA sequence: TGTGCCAGCAGCTTGGGGGGACAGTCAACTAATGAAAAACTGTTTTTT.

The chain links TRBV21-1 to TRBJ1-5; TRBD1 is the table's D call and was not checked against the DNA. TRBV21-1 is a known pseudogene. The CDR3 runs 16 residues. CDR3: CASSPPGDRGHQPQHF. DNA of the CDR3: TGTGCCAGCAGCCCCCCGGGGGACAGGGGGCATCAGCCCCAGCATTTT.

Remarks on this clone: At one boundary the junction diverges from the germline segment, which might be a read error. The J gene is TRBJ2-2, the V gene TRBV7-7; the D gene is possibly TRBD2 (6 bases). The CDR3 covers 14 residues. Germline V gene sequence: CDR1 SSHAT, CDR2 FNYEAQ (reference sequence). The CDR3 nucleotides are TGTGCTAGCAGCCGACTAGCGAACACCGGGGAGCTGTTTTTT. Protein product: CASSRLANTGELFF.